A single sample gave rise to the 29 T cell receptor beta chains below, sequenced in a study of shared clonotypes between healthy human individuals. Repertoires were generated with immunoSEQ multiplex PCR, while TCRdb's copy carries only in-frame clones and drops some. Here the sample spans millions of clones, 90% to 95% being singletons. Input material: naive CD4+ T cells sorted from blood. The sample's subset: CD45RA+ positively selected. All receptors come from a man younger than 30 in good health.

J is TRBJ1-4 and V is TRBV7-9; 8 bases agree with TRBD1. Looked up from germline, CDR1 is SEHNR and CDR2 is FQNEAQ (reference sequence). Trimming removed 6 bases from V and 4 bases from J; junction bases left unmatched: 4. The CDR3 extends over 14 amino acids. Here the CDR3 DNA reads TGTGCCAGCAGTGGGACAGGACTTAATGAAAAACTGTTTTTT. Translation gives CASSGTGLNEKLFF.

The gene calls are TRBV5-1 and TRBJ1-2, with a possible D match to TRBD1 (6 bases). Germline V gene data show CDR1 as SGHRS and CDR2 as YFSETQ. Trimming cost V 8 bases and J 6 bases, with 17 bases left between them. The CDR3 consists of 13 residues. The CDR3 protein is CASRDTGLDGYTF. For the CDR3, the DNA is TGCGCCAGTAGGGACACGGGACTCGATGGCTACACCTTC.

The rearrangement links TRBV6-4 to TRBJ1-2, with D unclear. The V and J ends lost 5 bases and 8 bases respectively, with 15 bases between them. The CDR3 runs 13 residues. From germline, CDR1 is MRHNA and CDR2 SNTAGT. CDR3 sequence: CASSLLGSGGYTF. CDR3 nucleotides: TGTGCCAGCAGTTTACTGGGCTCTGGGGGCTACACCTTC.

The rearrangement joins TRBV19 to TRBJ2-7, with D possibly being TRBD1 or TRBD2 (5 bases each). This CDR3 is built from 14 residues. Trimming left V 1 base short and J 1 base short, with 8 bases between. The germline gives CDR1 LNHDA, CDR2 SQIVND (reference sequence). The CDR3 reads CASSIAGQSYEQYF. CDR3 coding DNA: TGTGCCAGTAGTATAGCGGGGCAGTCCTACGAGCAGTACTTC.

The CDR3 DNA is TGTGCCAGCACAGAGCGCTCGGGATCACCCCTCCACTTT. Translating it yields CASTERSGSPLHF. The chain is built from TRBV2 and TRBJ1-6; D not certain. V gave up 7 bases and J gave up 10 bases, with 14 bases separating them. CDR3 size: 13 residues. Germline CDR1 SNHLY, CDR2 FYNNEI.

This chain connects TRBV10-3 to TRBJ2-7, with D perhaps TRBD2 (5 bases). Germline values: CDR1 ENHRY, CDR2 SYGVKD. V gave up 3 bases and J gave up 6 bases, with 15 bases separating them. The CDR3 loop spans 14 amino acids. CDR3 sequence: CAISDLGQSGEQYF. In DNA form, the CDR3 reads TGTGCCATCAGTGATTTAGGGCAGAGCGGCGAGCAGTACTTC.

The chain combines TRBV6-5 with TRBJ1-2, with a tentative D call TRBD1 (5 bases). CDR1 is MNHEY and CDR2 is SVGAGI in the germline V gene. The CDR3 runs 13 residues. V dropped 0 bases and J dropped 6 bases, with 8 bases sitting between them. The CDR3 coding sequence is TGTGCCAGCAGTTACTCGATGGGGCATGGCTACACCTTC. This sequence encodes CASSYSMGHGYTF.

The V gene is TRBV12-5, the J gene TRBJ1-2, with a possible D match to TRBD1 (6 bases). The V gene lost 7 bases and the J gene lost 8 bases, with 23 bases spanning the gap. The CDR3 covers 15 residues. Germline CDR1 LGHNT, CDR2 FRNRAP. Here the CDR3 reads CASAPHFGGAEGYTF. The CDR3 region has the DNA TGTGCTAGTGCCCCGCACTTCGGGGGGGCTGAAGGCTACACCTTC.

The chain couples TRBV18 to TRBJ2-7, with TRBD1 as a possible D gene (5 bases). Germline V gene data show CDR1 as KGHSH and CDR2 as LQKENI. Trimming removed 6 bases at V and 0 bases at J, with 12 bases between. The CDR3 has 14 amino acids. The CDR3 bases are TGTGCCAGCTCCCCCAGACAGTACTCCTACGAGCAGTACTTC. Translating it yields CASSPRQYSYEQYF.

The CDR3 coding sequence is TGCGCCAGCAGTGAGTCGGGCCCCAGCTCCTACAATGAGCAGTTCTTC. Its protein is CASSESGPSSYNEQFF. V gene TRBV10-1 combines with J gene TRBJ2-1, with D hard to call. Germline assignment: CDR1 WNHNN and CDR2 SYGVQD (reference sequence). The V gene lost 0 bases and the J gene lost 0 bases, with 9 bases spanning the gap. This CDR3 has 16 amino acids.

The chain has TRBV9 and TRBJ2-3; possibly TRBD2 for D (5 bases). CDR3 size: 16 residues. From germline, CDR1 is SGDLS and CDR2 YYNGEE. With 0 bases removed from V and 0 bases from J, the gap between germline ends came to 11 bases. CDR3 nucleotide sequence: TGTGCCAGCAGCGTAGCGGGCAGGACTAGCACAGATACGCAGTATTTT. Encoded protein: CASSVAGRTSTDTQYF.

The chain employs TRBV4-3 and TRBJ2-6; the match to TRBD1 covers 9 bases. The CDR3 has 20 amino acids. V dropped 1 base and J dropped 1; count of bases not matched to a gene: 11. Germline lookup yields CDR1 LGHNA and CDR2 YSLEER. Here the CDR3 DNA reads TGCGCCAGCAGCCAAGGTCCCCACAGGGGGCCCACATCTGGGGCCAACGTCCTGACTTTC. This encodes CASSQGPHRGPTSGANVLTF.

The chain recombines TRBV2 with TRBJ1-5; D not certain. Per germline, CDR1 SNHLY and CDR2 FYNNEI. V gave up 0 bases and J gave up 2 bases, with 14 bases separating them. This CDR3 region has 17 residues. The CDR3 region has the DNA TGTGCCAGCAGTGAAGCGCTTTCCGTGGTTGGCAATCAGCCCCAGCATTTT. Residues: CASSEALSVVGNQPQHF.

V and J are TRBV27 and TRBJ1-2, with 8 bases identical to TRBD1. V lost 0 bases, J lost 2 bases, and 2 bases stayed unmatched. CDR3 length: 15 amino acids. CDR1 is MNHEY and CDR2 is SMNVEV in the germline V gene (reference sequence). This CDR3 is CASSLSTGVNYGYTF. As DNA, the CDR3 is TGTGCCAGCAGTTTATCGACAGGGGTCAACTATGGCTACACCTTC.

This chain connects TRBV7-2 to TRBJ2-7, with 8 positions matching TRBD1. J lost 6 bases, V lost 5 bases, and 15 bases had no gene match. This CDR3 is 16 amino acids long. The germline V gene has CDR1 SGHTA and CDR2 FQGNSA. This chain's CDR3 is CASSPHPQGAQSEQYF. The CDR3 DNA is TGTGCCAGCAGCCCCCACCCTCAGGGGGCGCAATCCGAGCAGTACTTC.

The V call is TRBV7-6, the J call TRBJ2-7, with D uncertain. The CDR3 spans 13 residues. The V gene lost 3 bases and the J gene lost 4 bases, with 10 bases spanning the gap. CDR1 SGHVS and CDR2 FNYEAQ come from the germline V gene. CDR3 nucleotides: TGTGCCAGCAGCTTTGGTGGCAGTTACGAGCAGTACTTC. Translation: CASSFGGSYEQYF.

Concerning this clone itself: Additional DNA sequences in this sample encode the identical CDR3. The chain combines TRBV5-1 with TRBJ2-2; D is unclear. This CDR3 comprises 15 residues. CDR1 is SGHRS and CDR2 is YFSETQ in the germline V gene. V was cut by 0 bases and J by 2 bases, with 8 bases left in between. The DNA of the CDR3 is TGCGCCAGCAGCTTGGGATCAGTCAACACCGGGGAGCTGTTTTTT. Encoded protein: CASSLGSVNTGELFF.

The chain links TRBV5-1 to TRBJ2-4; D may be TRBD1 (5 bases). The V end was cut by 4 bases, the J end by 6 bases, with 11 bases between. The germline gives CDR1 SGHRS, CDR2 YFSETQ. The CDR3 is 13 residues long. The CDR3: CASSIQVGNIQYF. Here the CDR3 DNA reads TGCGCCAGCAGCATACAGGTGGGAAACATTCAGTACTTC.

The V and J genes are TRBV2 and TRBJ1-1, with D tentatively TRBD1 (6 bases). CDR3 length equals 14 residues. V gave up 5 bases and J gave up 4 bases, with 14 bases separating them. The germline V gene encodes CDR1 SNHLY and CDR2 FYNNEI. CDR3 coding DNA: TGTGCCAGCAGTCTAACGGGGGGCACCACTGAAGCTTTCTTT. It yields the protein CASSLTGGTTEAFF.

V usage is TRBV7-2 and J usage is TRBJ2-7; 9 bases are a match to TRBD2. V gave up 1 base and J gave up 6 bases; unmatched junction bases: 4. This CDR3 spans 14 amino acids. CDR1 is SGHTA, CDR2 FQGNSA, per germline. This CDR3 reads CASSLVREGPEQYF. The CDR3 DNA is TGTGCCAGCAGCTTAGTGCGGGAGGGCCCCGAGCAGTACTTC. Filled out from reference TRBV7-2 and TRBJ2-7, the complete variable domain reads GAGVSQSPSNKVTEKGKDVELRCDPISGHTALYWYRQSLGQGLEFLIYFQGNSAPDKSGLPSDRFSAERTGGSVSTLTIQRTQQEDSAVYLCASSLVREGPEQYFGPGTRLTVT.

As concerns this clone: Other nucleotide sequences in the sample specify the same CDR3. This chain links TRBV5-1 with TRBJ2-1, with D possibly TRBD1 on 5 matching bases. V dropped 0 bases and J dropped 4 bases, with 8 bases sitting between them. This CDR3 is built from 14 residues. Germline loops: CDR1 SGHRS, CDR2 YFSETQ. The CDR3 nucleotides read TGCGCCAGCAGCTTGGCCTCAGGGTACAATGAGCAGTTCTTC. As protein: CASSLASGYNEQFF.

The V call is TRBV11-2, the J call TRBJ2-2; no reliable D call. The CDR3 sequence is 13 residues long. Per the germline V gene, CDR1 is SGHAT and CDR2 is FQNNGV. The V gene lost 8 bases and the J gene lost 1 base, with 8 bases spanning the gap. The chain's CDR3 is CASGIQNTGELFF. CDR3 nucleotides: TGTGCCAGCGGGATCCAGAACACCGGGGAGCTGTTTTTT.

The DNA for the CDR3 is TGTGCCAGCAGCTCCGACCCGAATAGTGAAGCTTTCTTT. It specifies CASSSDPNSEAFF. The rearrangement joins TRBV7-3 to TRBJ1-1, with D unclear. Germline V gene sequence: CDR1 SGHTA, CDR2 FQGTGA. The CDR3 covers 13 residues. V was clipped by 4 bases and J by 7 bases, with 13 bases between them.

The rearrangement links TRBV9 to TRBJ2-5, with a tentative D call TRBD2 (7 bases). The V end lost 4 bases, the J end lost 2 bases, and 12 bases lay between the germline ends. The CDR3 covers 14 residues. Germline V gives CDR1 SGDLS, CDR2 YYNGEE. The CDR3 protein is CASSPGGEQETQYF. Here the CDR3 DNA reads TGTGCCAGCAGCCCGGGGGGCGAACAAGAGACCCAGTACTTC.

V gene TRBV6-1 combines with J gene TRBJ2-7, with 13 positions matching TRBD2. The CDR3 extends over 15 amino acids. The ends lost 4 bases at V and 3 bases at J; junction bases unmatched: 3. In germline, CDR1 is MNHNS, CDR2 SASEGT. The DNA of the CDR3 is TGTGCCAGCAGTGGCGGGACTAGCGGGGTCTACGAGCAGTACTTC. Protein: CASSGGTSGVYEQYF.

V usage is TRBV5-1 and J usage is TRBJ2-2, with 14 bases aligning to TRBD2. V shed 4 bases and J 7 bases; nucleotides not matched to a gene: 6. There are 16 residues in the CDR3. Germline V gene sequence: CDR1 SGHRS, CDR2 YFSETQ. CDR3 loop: CASSLSGTSGSGELFF. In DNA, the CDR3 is TGCGCCAGCAGCCTGTCCGGGACTAGCGGGAGCGGGGAGCTGTTTTTT.

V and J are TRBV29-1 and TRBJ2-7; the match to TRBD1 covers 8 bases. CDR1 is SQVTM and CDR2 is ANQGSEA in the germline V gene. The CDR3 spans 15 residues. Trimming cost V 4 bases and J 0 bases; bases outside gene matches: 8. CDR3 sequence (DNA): TGCAGCGTTGTCACTAGGGACAGGAGCTCCTACGAGCAGTACTTC. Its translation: CSVVTRDRSSYEQYF.

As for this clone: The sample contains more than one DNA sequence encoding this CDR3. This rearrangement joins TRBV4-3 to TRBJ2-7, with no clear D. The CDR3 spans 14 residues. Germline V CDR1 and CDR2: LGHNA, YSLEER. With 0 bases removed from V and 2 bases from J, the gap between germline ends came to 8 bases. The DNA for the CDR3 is TGCGCCAGCAGCCAAGAGGAAGGCCCCTACGAGCAGTACTTC. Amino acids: CASSQEEGPYEQYF.

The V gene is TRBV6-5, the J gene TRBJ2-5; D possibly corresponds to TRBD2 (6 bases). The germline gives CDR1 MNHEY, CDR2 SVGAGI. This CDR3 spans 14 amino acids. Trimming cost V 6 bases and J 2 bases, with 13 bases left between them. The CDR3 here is CASRDSTRQETQYF. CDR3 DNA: TGTGCCAGCAGAGATTCGACTAGGCAAGAGACCCAGTACTTC.